Sequencing of this T cell receptor beta chain was carried out in a study of post-analysis software for immune sequencing data. Overall study: The study covered relapsing-remitting, secondary progressive and progressive-relapsing courses of multiple sclerosis. Study-wide findings and caveats: Multiple sclerosis was associated with a significant reduction in normalized Chao1 diversity relative to controls. Four or five TRBV segments were more frequent in patients than controls; TRBV5-6, TRBV5-1 and TRBV20-1 belonged to this group.

This clonotype was detected only a few times. Its target is unknown. Prepared TCR beta cDNA libraries contained unique molecular identifiers. Around 500,000 cDNA molecules came from roughly 1 to 10 million T cells. TCRdb called the PCR reads again in MiXCR, with one record for every CDR3 protein. The sample lists about 540,000 distinct CDR3 sequences; 34% were seen once. This CDR3 has 17 residues. V was pared by 5 bases and J by 0 bases, with 8 bases of the junction left unmatched. Germline loops: CDR1 DFQATT, CDR2 SNEGSKA (reference sequence). The rearrangement joins TRBV20-1 to TRBJ2-3; 13 bases agree with TRBD2. The sequencing sample was made of blood. The TCR sequence derives from a girl aged 2 to 17 with multiple sclerosis. The CDR3 DNA reads as TGCAGTGCTGGGACTAGCGGGGCGACCGCTAGCACAGATACGCAGTATTTT. Translated, it gives CSAGTSGATASTDTQYF.